The T cell receptor beta chain under discussion was sequenced for a study of T-cell reconstitution after alpha-beta-depleted transplantation in children. Looked up from germline, CDR1 is SEHNR and CDR2 is FQNEAQ (reference sequence). The CDR3 covers 15 residues. V was pared by 0 bases and J by 5 bases, with 10 bases between. This clonotype showed up just a few times. Its specificity is not known. General observations from the study: Elevated TCRbeta diversity at day 60 was traced, in some patients, to surviving recipient T cells and thymic progenitors. Alpha-beta T cells about two months after transplant reportedly derived from several hundred expanded graft clones. The main origin of T-cell counts and diversity one year after transplant was newly produced T cells.

Unique molecular identifiers were used in preparing the TCRbeta library. TCRdb ran MiXCR on the PCR reads and lists one entry per CDR3 protein. Found here are around 580,000 distinct CDR3 sequences, 23% of them singletons; the top ten hold roughly 15%. The sequence was collected from a boy under two years old who had a stem cell transplant for acute myeloid leukemia, so the T cells may come from the graft donor. The sample here was PBMCs, mostly from graft donor cells, taken 360 days after TCRalphabeta/CD19-depleted stem cell transplant. J is TRBJ2-2 and V is TRBV7-9, with D uncertain. The CDR3 is CASSLARWDTGELFF. CDR3 bases: TGTGCCAGCAGCTTAGCGCGTTGGGATACCGGGGAGCTGTTTTTT. The full variable domain, in which reference TRBV7-9 and TRBJ2-2 provide the parts outside the CDR3, is DTGVSQNPRHKITKRGQNVTFRCDPISEHNRLYWYRQTLGQGPEFLTYFQNEAQLEKSRLLSDRFSAERPKGSFSTLEIQRTEQGDSAMYLCASSLARWDTGELFFGEGSRLTVL.